This TCR beta chain was sequenced in a study of OX40 agonist ivuxolimab in advanced cancers. TCRdb keeps only in-frame clones here, not all; method: immunoSEQ multiplex PCR. Altogether under 75,000 clones are present, around 90% being singletons, with the ten largest covering 20% to 30%. CDR1 is LNHDA and CDR2 is SQIVND in the germline V gene (reference sequence). This CDR3 is built from 14 residues. Trimming left V 1 base short and J 5 bases short, with 11 bases between. The sample in question was CD4+ or CD8+ T cells sorted from blood, obtained in a trial of the OX40 agonist ivuxolimab. V gene TRBV19 combines with J gene TRBJ2-5; D could derive from TRBD1 or TRBD2 (5 bases each). The source of this sequence is an adult with an advanced solid tumor such as melanoma, head and neck, liver or kidney cancer. CDR3 DNA sequence: TGTGCCAGTAGTATAGGCCGGGGCGTGGAGACCCAGTACTTC. Translated: CASSIGRGVETQYF.